This TCR beta chain originates from a study of blood T cell repertoires in COVID-19. TCRdb's copy holds only in-frame clones and misses some; the assay was immunoSEQ multiplex PCR. The table shows roughly 65,000 clones, with roughly 73% occurring only once. CDR3 size: 15 residues. The V segment lost 3 bases and the J segment 4 bases; nucleotides outside the gene matches: 7. Germline V CDR1 and CDR2: SGDLS, YYNGEE. The receptor was derived from a human donor in a cohort sampled during active COVID-19. V and J are TRBV9 and TRBJ1-5, with 7 bases that match TRBD1. Material for sequencing was peripheral blood. The CDR3 protein is CASSETGQYNQPQHF. In DNA form, the CDR3 reads TGTGCCAGCAGCGAGACGGGACAGTATAATCAGCCCCAGCATTTT.